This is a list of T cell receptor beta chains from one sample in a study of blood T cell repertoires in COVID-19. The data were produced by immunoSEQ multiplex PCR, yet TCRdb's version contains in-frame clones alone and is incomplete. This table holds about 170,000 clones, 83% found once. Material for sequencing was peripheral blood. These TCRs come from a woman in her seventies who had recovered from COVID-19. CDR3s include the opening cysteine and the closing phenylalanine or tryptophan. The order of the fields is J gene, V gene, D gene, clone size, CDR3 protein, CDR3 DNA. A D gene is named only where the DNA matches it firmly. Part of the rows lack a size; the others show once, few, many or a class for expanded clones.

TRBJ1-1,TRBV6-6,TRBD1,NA,CASSYTGQTNTEAFF,TGTGCCAGCAGTTACACGGGACAGACGAACACTGAAGCTTTCTTT
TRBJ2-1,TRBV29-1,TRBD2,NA,CSAGDYYNEQFF,TGCAGCGCCGGGGACTACTACAATGAGCAGTTCTTC
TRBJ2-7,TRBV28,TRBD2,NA,CASSYLAGVPSLDF,TGTGCCAGCAGTTATTTAGCGGGAGTCCCATCCTTAGACTTC
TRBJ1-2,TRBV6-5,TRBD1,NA,CASRPDRGSSGYTF,TGTGCCAGCAGACCCGACAGGGGATCGAGTGGCTACACCTTC
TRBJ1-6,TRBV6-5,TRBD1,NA,CASTPGQPNSPLHF,TGTGCCAGCACCCCGGGACAGCCCAATTCACCCCTCCACTTT
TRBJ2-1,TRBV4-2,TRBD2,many,CASSLGTSDYNEQFF,TGTGCCAGCAGCCTCGGGACTAGCGACTACAATGAGCAGTTCTTC
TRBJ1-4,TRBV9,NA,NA,CASSTRPSLGTNEKLFF,TGTGCCAGCAGCACCCGACCGAGCCTCGGGACTAATGAAAAACTGTTTTTT
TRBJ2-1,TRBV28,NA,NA,CASQPGSSYNEQFF,TGTGCCAGCCAACCAGGCAGCTCCTACAATGAGCAGTTCTTC
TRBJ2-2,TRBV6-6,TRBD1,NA,CASGGQGYTGELFF,TGTGCCAGCGGGGGACAGGGCTACACCGGGGAGCTGTTTTTT
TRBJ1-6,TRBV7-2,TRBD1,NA,CASSPQGTASQSGLHF,TGTGCCAGCAGCCCCCAAGGGACAGCCTCCCAGTCGGGCCTCCACTTT
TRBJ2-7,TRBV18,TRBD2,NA,CASSPGTSGYEQYF,TGTGCCAGCTCACCCGGGACTAGCGGCTACGAGCAGTACTTC
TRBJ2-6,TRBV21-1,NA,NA,CASSSPWDRENSGANVLTF,TGTGCCAGCAGCAGCCCATGGGACAGGGAAAACTCTGGGGCCAACGTCCTGACTTTC
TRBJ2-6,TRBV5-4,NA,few,CASSSPGAGANVLTF,TGTGCCAGCAGCTCTCCAGGGGCTGGGGCCAACGTCCTGACTTTC
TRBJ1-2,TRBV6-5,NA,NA,CASSYSQANYGYTF,TGTGCCAGCAGTTACTCGCAGGCTAACTATGGCTACACCTTC
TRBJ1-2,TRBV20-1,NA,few,CSAAGPYGYTF,TGCAGCGCGGCAGGGCCCTATGGCTACACCTTC